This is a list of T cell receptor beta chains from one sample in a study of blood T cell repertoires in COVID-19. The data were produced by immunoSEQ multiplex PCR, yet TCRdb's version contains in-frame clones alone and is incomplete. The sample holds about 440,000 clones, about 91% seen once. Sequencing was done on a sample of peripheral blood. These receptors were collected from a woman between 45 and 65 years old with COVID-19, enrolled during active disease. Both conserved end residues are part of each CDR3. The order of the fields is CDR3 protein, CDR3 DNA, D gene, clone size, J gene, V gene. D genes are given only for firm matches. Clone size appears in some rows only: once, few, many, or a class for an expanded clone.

CASSISGARPGVEQFF | TGTGCCAGTAGTATAAGTGGGGCACGGCCTGGGGTTGAGCAGTTCTTC | - | - | TRBJ2-1 | TRBV19
CASSSRQRELNYGYTF | TGTGCCAGCAGCTCGAGACAGCGAGAACTTAACTATGGCTACACCTTC | - | - | TRBJ1-2 | TRBV11-2
CASSPESDYGYTF | TGTGCCAGCTCACCGGAGTCGGACTATGGCTACACCTTC | - | - | TRBJ1-2 | TRBV18
CAWSVVLAGNEQFF | TGTGCCTGGAGTGTGGTACTAGCAGGCAATGAGCAGTTCTTC | - | - | TRBJ2-1 | TRBV30
CASKSAGNTDTQYF | TGTGCCAGTAAATCGGCGGGGAACACAGATACGCAGTATTTT | - | - | TRBJ2-3 | TRBV19
CASSSTGMAFF | TGTGCCAGCAGTTCCACAGGGATGGCTTTCTTT | - | - | TRBJ1-1 | TRBV2
CASRSEGGENSPLHF | TGTGCCAGCAGATCCGAGGGGGGGGAGAATTCACCCCTCCACTTT | - | - | TRBJ1-6 | TRBV27
CASSHLITQGGTQYF | TGCGCCAGCAGCCATCTCATTACTCAGGGAGGGACCCAGTACTTC | - | - | TRBJ2-5 | TRBV4-1
CASSRFPGQGIRTEAFF | TGTGCCAGCAGTCGCTTCCCGGGACAGGGTATACGCACTGAAGCTTTCTTT | TRBD1 | - | TRBJ1-1 | TRBV6-6
CASSGGQANQPQHF | TGTGCCAGCAGCGGAGGGCAGGCCAATCAGCCCCAGCATTTT | - | few | TRBJ1-5 | TRBV2
CASSQGDRGVYGYTF | TGTGCCAGCAGCCAAGGGGACAGGGGGGTCTATGGCTACACCTTC | TRBD1 | - | TRBJ1-2 | TRBV3-1/TRBV3-2
CASSPGTGGPEAFF | TGTGCCAGCAGCCCCGGGACAGGAGGTCCTGAAGCTTTCTTT | TRBD1 | - | TRBJ1-1 | TRBV9
CASSLPDYGYTF | TGTGCCAGCAGCTTGCCGGACTATGGCTACACCTTC | - | - | TRBJ1-2 | TRBV5-4
CASSTLSSYEQYF | TGTGCCAGCTCGACACTGAGCTCCTACGAGCAGTACTTC | - | - | TRBJ2-7 | TRBV11-1
CASKAGPGPGYTF | TGTGCCAGTAAGGCGGGCCCTGGCCCAGGCTACACCTTC | - | - | TRBJ1-2 | TRBV19
CASSPLSGLTTDQGQYF | TGTGCCAGCAGCCCCCTTTCGGGACTGACGACTGACCAGGGGCAGTACTTC | - | - | TRBJ2-7 | TRBV9
CASSAGTGSGNTIYF | TGTGCCAGCAGCGCGGGGACGGGCTCTGGAAACACCATATATTTT | - | - | TRBJ1-3 | TRBV7-8
CASSQGIGQATEAFF | TGTGCCAGCAGCCAAGGGATCGGCCAGGCCACTGAAGCTTTCTTT | - | few | TRBJ1-1 | TRBV4-2
CASSLASTSVPETQYF | TGCGCCAGCAGCTTGGCCTCGACTAGCGTGCCGGAGACCCAGTACTTC | TRBD2 | - | TRBJ2-5 | TRBV5-1
CASSGGQGESYNEQFF | TGCGCCAGCAGCGGGGGGCAGGGGGAATCCTACAATGAGCAGTTCTTC | - | - | TRBJ2-1 | TRBV5-1
CSASSPGQRTDTQYF | TGCAGTGCTAGTTCACCGGGACAGCGCACAGATACGCAGTATTTT | TRBD1 | - | TRBJ2-3 | TRBV20-1
CASSLDRPAYNEQFF | TGCGCCAGCAGCTTGGACAGGCCCGCCTACAATGAGCAGTTCTTC | - | - | TRBJ2-1 | TRBV5-1